The following is a T cell receptor (beta chain) sequence with its context. The antigen it recognizes is unknown. No per-base quality is available; no much larger clone lies one base away. This record belongs to a study of pediatric ulcerative colitis (dated by TCRdb to about 2019). With regard to the full study: Among the ulcerative colitis patients, several had pancolitis and two had left-sided colitis, and histology in every patient was consistent with ulcerative colitis. From nine newly diagnosed, treatment-naive pediatric ulcerative colitis patients and a handful of non-IBD control children, paired blood and rectal samples were collected. By Pediatric Ulcerative Colitis Activity Index, mild disease was classified in a couple of patients, moderate disease in several and acute severe colitis in three.

Points the paper makes about the study in general: Controls, mild-moderate and acute severe colitis patients were separated by rectal repertoire features, and reduced rectal diversity due to clonal expansions was observed in acute severe colitis. Because repertoires came from total lymphocyte DNA, patterns in rare subsets such as regulatory T cells may not be reflected. Significantly higher autologous blood-rectal clonal overlap was found in ulcerative colitis patients than in controls, which suggested increased T cell trafficking to inflamed tissue. With only four individuals, the healthy control group was small. A couple of patients' blood samples yielded substantially fewer templates for technical reasons and were excluded from blood-rectal overlap analysis. A couple of rectal CDR3 clonotypes were found in every ulcerative colitis patient but in no control.

Through the immunoSEQ TRB Survey service, multiplex V and J primers were used to amplify rearranged CDR3 beta regions from genomic DNA. To keep sequencing depth equal across samples, survey-level depth of up to 500,000 reads per sample was applied. The libraries were purified and pooled, then sequenced using Illumina technology. The authors processed their data as follows. Productive clonality, sample overlap, pairwise scatters, CDR3 beta length, V/D/J gene usage and productiveness were all assessed with the immunoSEQ online tools. Calculated diversity was the number of unique rearrangements divided by total templates times 100; Shannon and Simpson indices were also computed. For principal component analysis, Z-score normalized data were analyzed with the R prcomp function and the ggbiplot package. Morisita's index was used to quantify the clonal overlap between blood and rectum within each subject. The clones in this table, taken by TCRdb from immuneACCESS, are in-frame only. Not every clone is retained; where verified, under half of the shortfall comes from an unresolved V gene, and the cause of the rest is unknown. V, J and clone size were drawn from that table, and D and trimming were deduced from the DNA. The sample yields approximately 30,000 clones; around 82% were counted once. The ten largest make up over 3.5% of the sample.

Before the diagnostic colonoscopy, none of the ulcerative colitis patients had been given any immunosuppressive medication. A blood sample was obtained concurrently with the colonoscopy. The Wizard kit (Promega) was used to extract genomic DNA from blood and intestinal samples. The germline V gene supplies CDR1 SGHAT and CDR2 FQNNGV. V has 4 bases trimmed and J has 4 bases trimmed; junction bases matching no gene number 3. There are 13 amino acids in the CDR3, from cysteine to phenylalanine inclusive. Kept here is only the CDR3 DNA, which spans 39 bases and is read in frame from base 1. Source material: blood. The chain links TRBV11-2 with TRBJ1-1; the junction holds 7 bases that match TRBD1. The source is a boy between 10 and 17 years old with severe ulcerative colitis. The DNA sequence is TGTGCCAGCAGCTCTAACAGGGGCACTGAAGCTTTCTTT. Its protein reads: CASSSNRGTEAFF. Joined to the reference TRBV11-2 and TRBJ1-1 proteins, this CDR3 gives the full variable domain: EAGVAQSPRYKIIEKRQSVAFWCNPISGHATLYWYQQILGQGPKLLIQFQNNGVVDDSQLPKDRFSAERLKGVDSTLKIQPAKLEDSAVYLCASSSNRGTEAFFGQGTRLTVV.